This TCR beta chain was identified in a study of response to subunit inactivated influenza vaccine. This clonotype was recorded a few times. TCRdb processed the RT-PCR reads anew with MiXCR; each CDR3 protein has one entry. The sample yields about 620,000 distinct CDR3 sequences, around 11% seen once. The same specimen was also included in a second study, on T cells expressing NK-cell markers. This second study says: A 5'RACE template switching approach incorporating UMIs was used to make TCR beta cDNA.

The sequencing here drew on PBMCs from blood, taken on the day of vaccination. This receptor was obtained from a man between 50 and 59 years old who received an inactivated influenza vaccine.

This chain's CDR3 is CASSTLAGGPDEQFF. CDR3 nucleotide sequence: TGTGCCAGCAGCACCCTAGCGGGGGGGCCTGATGAGCAGTTCTTC. The rearrangement links TRBV7-6 to TRBJ2-1; 12 positions agree with TRBD2. This CDR3 has 15 residues. The germline V gene encodes CDR1 SGHVS and CDR2 FNYEAQ. The ends lost 5 bases at V and 8 bases at J; junction bases unmatched: 7.